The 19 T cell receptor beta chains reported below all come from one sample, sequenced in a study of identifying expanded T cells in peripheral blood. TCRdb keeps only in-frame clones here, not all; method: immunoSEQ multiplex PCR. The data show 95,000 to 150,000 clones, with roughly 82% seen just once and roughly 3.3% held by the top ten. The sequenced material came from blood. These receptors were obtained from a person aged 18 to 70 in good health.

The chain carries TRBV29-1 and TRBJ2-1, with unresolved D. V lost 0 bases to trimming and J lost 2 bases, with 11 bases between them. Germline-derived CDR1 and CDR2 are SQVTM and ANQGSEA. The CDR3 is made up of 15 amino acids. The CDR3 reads CSVEDLVKAYNEQFF. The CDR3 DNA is TGCAGCGTTGAAGATCTGGTAAAGGCCTACAATGAGCAGTTCTTC.

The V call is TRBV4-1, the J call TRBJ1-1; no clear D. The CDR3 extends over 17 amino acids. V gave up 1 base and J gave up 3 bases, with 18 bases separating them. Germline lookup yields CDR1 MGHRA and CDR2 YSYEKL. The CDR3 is CASSQGYLRRRDTEAFF. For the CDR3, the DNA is TGCGCCAGCAGCCAAGGCTATCTGCGACGGAGAGACACTGAAGCTTTCTTT.

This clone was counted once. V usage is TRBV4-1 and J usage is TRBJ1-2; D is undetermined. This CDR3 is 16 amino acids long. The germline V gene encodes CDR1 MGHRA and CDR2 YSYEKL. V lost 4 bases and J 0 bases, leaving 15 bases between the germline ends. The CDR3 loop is CASSPGEPRPNYGYTF. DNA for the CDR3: TGCGCCAGCAGCCCCGGGGAGCCAAGGCCTAACTATGGCTACACCTTC.

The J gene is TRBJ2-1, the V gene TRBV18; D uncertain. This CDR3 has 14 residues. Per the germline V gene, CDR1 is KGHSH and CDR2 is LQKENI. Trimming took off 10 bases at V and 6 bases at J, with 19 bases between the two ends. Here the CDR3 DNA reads TGTGCCACCCTTTATGCCCAAACAAGCAATGAGCAGTTCTTC. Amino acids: CATLYAQTSNEQFF.

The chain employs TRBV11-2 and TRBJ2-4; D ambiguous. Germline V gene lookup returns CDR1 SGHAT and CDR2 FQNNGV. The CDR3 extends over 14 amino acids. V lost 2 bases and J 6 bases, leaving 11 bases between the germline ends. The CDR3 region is CASSLTSSPNIQYF. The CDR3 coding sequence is TGTGCCAGCAGCTTAACGTCGTCTCCAAACATTCAGTACTTC.

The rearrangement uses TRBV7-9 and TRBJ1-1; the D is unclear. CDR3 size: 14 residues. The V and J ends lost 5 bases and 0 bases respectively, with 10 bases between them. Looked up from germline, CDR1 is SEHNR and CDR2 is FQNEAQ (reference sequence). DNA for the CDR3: TGTGCCAGCAGCCAAAGGCAGGTGAACACTGAAGCTTTCTTT. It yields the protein CASSQRQVNTEAFF.

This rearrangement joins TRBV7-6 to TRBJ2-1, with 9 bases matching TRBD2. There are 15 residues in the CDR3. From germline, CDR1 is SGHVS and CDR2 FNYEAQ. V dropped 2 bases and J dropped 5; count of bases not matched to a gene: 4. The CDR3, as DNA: TGTGCCAGCAGCTTAATAGCGGGGGCCAACAATGAGCAGTTCTTC. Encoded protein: CASSLIAGANNEQFF.

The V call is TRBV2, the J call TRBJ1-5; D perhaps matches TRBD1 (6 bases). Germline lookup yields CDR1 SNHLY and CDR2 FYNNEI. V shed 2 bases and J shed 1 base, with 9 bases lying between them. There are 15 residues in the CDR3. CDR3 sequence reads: CASSERGASNQPQHF. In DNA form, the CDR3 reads TGTGCCAGCAGTGAAAGGGGGGCGAGCAATCAGCCCCAGCATTTT.

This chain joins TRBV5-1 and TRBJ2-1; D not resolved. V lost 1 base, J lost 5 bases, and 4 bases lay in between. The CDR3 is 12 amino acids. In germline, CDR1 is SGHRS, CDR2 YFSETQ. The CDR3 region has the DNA TGCGCCAGCAGCTTGCTAGACAATGAGCAGTTCTTC. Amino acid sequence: CASSLLDNEQFF.

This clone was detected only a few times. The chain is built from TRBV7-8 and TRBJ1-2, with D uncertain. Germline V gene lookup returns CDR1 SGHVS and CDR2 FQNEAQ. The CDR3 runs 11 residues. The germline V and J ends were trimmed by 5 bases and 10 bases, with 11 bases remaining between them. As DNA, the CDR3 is TGTGCCAGCAGCCCACTGGCTGACTACACCTTC. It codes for CASSPLADYTF.

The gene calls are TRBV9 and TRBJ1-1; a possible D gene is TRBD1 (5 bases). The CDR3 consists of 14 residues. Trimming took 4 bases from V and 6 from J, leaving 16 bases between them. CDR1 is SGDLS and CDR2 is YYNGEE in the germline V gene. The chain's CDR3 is CASSPRGDGAEAFF. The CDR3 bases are TGTGCCAGCAGCCCCCGGGGGGATGGCGCTGAAGCTTTCTTT.

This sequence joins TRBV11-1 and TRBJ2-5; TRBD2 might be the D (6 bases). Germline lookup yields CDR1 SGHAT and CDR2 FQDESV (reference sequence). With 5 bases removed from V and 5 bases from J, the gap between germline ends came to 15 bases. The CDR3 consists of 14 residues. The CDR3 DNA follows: TGTGCCAGCAGCCCTGGGCGGGGAGGCGAGACCCAGTACTTC. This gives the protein CASSPGRGGETQYF.

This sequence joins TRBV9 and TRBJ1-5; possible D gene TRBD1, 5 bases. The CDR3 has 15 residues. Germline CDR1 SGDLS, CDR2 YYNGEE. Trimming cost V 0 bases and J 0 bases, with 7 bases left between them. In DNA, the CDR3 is TGTGCCAGCAGCGTAGGGGGGGATAGCAATCAGCCCCAGCATTTT. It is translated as CASSVGGDSNQPQHF.

In nucleotides, the CDR3 is TGTGCCAGCAGTTTGGGCAGCCGGAATTCACCCCTCCACTTT. Translating gives CASSLGSRNSPLHF. The V call is TRBV28, the J call TRBJ1-6; no definite D call. Between the trimmed V and J ends, which lost 3 bases and 7 bases, there was a span of 10 bases. Germline CDR1 and CDR2: MDHEN and SYDVKM. This CDR3 is built from 14 residues.

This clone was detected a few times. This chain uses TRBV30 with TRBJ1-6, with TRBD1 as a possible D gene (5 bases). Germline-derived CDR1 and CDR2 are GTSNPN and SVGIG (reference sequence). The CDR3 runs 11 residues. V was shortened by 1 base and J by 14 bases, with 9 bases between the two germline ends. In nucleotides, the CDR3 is TGTGCCTGGAGTGCGACAGCAGCCCTCCACTTT. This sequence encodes CAWSATAALHF. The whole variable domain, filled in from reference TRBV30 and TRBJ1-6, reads SQTIHQWPATLVQPVGSPLSLECTVEGTSNPNLYWYRQAAGRGLQLLFYSVGIGQISSEVPQNLSASRPQDRQFILSSKKLLLSDSGFYLCAWSATAALHFGNGTRLTVT.

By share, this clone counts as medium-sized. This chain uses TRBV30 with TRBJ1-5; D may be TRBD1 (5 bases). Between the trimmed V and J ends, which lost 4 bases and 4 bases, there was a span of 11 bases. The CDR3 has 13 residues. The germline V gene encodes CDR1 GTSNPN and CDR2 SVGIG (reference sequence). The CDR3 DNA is TGTGCCTGGAACTCTGGGACTAATCAGCCCCAGCATTTT. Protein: CAWNSGTNQPQHF.

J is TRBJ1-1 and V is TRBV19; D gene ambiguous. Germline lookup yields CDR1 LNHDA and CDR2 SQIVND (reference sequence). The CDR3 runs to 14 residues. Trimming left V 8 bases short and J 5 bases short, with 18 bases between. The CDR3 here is CASSRGGLGTEAFF. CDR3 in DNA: TGTGCCAGTTCACGGGGAGGGTTGGGGACTGAAGCTTTCTTT.

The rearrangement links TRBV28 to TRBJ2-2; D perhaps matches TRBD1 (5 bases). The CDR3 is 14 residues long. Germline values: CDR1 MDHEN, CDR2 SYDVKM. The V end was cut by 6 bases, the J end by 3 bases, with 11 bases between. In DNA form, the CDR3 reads TGTGCCAGCAGGTCAGGGCAGGACACCGGGGAGCTGTTTTTT. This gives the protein CASRSGQDTGELFF.

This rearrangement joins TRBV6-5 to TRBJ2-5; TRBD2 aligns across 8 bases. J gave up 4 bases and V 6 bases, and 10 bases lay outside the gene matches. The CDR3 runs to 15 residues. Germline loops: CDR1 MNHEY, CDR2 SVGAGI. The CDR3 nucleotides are TGTGCCAGCAGCCACCGGGGGGGCCGGGGAGAGACCCAGTACTTC. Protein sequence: CASSHRGGRGETQYF.